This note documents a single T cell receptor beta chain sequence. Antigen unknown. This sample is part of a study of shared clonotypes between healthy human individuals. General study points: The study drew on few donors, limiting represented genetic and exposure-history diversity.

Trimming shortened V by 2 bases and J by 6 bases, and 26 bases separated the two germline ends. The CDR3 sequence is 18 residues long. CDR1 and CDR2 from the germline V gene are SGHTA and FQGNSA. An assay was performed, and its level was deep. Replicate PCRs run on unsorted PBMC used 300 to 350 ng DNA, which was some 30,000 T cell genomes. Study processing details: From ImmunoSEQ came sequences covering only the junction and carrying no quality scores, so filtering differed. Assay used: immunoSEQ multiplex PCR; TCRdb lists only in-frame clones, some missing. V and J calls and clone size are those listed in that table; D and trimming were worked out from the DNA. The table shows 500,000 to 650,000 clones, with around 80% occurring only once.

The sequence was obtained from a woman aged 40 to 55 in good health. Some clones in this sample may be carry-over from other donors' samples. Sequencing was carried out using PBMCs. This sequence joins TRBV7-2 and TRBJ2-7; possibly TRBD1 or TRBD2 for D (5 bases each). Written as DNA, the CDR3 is TGTGCCAGCAGCTTAACACTTTACAGGAGGACGGGTCTAGTCGAGCAGTACTTC. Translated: CASSLTLYRRTGLVEQYF.